The present TCR beta chain was sequenced within a study of siplizumab effects on memory and regulatory T cells. Study observations and caveats: A naive or memory phenotype could not be assigned to roughly 80-95% of the proliferating CD4+ or CD8+ clones. Tregs proliferating in siplizumab cultures lacked confirmation of their suppressive function.

The CDR3 contains 17 residues. Trimming stripped 4 bases from V and 0 bases from J, with 13 bases between. Germline V gene sequence: CDR1 SNHLY, CDR2 FYNNEI. Only one count was recorded for this clone. What it recognizes is unknown. The assay covered some 100,000 TCR templates per sample. This table comes from immunoSEQ multiplex PCR, and its TCRdb copy is limited to in-frame clones, with some not included. The sample records around 100,000 clones, approximately 94% being singletons. The chain employs TRBV2 and TRBJ2-6, with D possibly matching TRBD2 (5 bases). The TCR sequence derives from a human donor in good health. Sequencing used non-Treg CD4+ T cells sorted from blood. The CDR3: CASSGADFNSGANVLTF. The CDR3 DNA reads TGTGCCAGCAGTGGAGCGGACTTTAACTCTGGGGCCAACGTCCTGACTTTC.